This T cell receptor beta chain was captured in a study of cytomegalovirus exposure and HLA in healthy donors. It was the roughly 130-subject validation cohort, separate from the approximately 690-subject first cohort, to which the donors belonged. In this sample, this clone turned up once. The antigen remains undetermined. Other DNA sequences within the sample encode an identical CDR3. This table comes from immunoSEQ multiplex PCR, and its TCRdb copy is limited to in-frame clones, with some not included. The sample has about 200,000 clones; around 80% are singletons. This CDR3 has 15 amino acids. Germline V gene sequence: CDR1 MDHEN, CDR2 SYDVKM. Losses at the gene ends were 5 bases for V and 2 bases for J; bases not matched to a gene: 3. Notes on the study in general: Most TCR sequences were rare, but some public TCRs occurred in many donors.

The TCR originated in a woman aged 25 to 39 in good health and CMV-seronegative. This chain joins TRBV28 and TRBJ2-7, with TRBD2 matching 13 bases. The sample consisted of PBMCs. The CDR3 nucleotides are TGTGCCAGCAGTCAGACTAGCGGGGGGACCTACGAGCAGTACTTC. The encoded protein is CASSQTSGGTYEQYF.